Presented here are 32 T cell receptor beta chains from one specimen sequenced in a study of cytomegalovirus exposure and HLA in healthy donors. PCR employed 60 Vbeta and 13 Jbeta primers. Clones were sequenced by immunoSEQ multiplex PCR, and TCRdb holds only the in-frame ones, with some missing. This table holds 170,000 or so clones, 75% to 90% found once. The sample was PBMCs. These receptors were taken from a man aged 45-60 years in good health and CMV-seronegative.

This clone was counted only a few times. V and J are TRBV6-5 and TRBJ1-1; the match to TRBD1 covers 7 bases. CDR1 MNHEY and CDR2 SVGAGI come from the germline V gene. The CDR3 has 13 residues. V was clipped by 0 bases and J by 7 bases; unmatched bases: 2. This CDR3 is CASSYSRDSEAFF. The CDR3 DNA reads TGTGCCAGCAGTTACTCTCGGGACAGTGAAGCTTTCTTT.

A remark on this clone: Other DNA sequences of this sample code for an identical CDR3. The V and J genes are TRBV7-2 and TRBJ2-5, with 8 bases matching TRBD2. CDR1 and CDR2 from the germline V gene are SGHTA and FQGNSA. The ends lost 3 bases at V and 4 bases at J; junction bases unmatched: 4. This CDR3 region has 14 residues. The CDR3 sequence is CASSLAGGGETQYF. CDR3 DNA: TGTGCCAGCAGCTTGGCGGGGGGCGGAGAGACCCAGTACTTC.

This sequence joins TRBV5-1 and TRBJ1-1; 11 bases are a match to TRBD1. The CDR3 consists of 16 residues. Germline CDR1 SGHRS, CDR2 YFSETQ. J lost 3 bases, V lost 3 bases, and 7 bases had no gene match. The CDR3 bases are TGCGCCAGCAGCTGGGCCGGGACAGGGGGAGACACTGAAGCTTTCTTT. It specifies CASSWAGTGGDTEAFF.

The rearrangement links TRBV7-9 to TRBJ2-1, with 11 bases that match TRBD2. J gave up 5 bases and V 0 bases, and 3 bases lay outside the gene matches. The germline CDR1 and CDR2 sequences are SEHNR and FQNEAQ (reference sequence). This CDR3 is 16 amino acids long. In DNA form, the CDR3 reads TGTGCCAGCAGCTTAGCGCTGACTAGCGGGAACAATGAGCAGTTCTTC. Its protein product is CASSLALTSGNNEQFF.

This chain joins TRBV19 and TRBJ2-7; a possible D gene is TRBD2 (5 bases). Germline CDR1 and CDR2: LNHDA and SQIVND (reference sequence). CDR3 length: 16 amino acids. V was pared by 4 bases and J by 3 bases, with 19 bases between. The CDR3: CASSRGVGSLGYEQYF. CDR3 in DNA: TGTGCCAGTAGTAGGGGAGTTGGGAGTCTGGGCTACGAGCAGTACTTC.

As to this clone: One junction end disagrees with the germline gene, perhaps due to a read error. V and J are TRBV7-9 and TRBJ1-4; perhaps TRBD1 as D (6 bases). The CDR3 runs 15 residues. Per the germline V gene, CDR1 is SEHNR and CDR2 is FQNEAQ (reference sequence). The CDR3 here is CSSSPGGGPSEKLFF. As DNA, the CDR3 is TGTTCCAGCAGCCCCGGGGGGGGCCCTAGTGAAAAACTGTTTTTT.

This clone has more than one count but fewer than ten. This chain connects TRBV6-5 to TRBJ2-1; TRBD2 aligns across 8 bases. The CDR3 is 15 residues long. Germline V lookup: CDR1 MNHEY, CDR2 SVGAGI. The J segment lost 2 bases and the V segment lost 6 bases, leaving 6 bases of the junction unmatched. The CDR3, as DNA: TGTGCCAGCAGCTATAGCGGGAACCCCTACAATGAGCAGTTCTTC. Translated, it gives CASSYSGNPYNEQFF.

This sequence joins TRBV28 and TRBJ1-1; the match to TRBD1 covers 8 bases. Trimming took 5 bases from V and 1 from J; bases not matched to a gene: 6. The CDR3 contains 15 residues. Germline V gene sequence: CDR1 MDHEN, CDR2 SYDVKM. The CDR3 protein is CASSLGTGTNTEAFF. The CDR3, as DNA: TGTGCCAGCAGTCTGGGGACAGGAACGAACACTGAAGCTTTCTTT.

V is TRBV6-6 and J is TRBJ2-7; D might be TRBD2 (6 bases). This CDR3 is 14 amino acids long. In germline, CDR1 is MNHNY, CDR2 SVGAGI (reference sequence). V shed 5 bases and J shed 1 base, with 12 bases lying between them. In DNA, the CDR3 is TGTGCCAGCAGTCCCGGGGGTTCGTCCTACGAGCAGTACTTC. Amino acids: CASSPGGSSYEQYF.

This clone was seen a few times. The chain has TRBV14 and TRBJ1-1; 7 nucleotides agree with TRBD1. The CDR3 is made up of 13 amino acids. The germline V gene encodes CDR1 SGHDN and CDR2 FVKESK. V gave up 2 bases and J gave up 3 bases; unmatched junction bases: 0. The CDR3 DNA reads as TGTGCCAGCAGCCAACAGGGGGACACTGAAGCTTTCTTT. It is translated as CASSQQGDTEAFF.

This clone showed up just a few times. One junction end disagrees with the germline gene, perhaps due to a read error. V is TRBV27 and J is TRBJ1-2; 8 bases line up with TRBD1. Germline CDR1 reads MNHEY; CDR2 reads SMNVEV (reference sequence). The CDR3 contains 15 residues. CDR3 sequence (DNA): TGTGCCAGCAGTCTATCCAGGGGGCCTCGGTGGGGCTACACCTTC. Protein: CASSLSRGPRWGYTF.

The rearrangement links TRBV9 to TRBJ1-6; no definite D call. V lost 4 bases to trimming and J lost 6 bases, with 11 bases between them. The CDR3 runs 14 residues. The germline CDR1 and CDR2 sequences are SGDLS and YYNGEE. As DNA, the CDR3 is TGTGCCAGCAGCCCTACCGGTAGTAATTCACCCCTCCACTTT. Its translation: CASSPTGSNSPLHF.

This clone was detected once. The CDR3 spells CASSRVAGSRETQYF. CDR3 DNA: TGCGCCAGCAGCCGGGTAGCGGGCTCTCGAGAGACCCAGTACTTC. This chain uses TRBV4-3 with TRBJ2-5; 7 positions match TRBD2. Germline CDR1 reads LGHNA; CDR2 reads YSLEER. V gave up 4 bases and J gave up 4 bases; unmatched junction bases: 9. The CDR3 contains 15 residues.

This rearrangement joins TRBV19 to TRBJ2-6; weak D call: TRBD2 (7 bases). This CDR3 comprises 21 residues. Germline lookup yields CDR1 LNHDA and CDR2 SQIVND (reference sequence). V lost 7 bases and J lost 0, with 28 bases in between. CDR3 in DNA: TGTGCCAGTACCCTTTGGGGGGGCAGTGGAACCCCCTCCTCTGGGGCCAACGTCCTGACTTTC. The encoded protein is CASTLWGGSGTPSSGANVLTF. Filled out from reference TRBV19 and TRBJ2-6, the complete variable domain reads DGGITQSPKYLFRKEGQNVTLSCEQNLNHDAMYWYRQDPGQGLRLIYYSQIVNDFQKGDIAEGYSVSREKKESFPLTVTSAQKNPTAFYLCASTLWGGSGTPSSGANVLTFGAGSRLTVL.

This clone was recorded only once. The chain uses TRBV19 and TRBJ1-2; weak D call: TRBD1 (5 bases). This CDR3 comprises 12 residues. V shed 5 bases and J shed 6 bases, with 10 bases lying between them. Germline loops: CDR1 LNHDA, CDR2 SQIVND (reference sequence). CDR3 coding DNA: TGTGCCAGTAGTTGGCAGGGTCATGGCTACACCTTC. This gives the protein CASSWQGHGYTF.

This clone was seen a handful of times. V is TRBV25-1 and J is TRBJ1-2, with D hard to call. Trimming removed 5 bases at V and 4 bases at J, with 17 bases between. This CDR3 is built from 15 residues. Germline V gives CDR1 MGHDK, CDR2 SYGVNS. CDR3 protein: CASSTPGSSGYGYTF. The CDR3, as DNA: TGTGCCAGCAGTACGCCGGGCTCGAGCGGCTATGGCTACACCTTC.

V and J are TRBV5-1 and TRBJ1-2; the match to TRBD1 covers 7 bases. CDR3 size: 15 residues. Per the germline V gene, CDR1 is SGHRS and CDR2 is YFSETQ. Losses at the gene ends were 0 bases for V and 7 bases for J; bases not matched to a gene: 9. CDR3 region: CASSLVSQGETGYTF. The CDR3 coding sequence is TGCGCCAGCAGCTTGGTAAGCCAGGGGGAAACTGGCTACACCTTC.

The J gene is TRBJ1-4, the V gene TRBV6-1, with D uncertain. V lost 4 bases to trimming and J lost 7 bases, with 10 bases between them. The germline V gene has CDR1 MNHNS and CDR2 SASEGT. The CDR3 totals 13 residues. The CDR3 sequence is CASSGQEGEKLFF. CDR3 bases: TGTGCCAGCAGTGGGCAGGAGGGTGAAAAACTGTTTTTT.

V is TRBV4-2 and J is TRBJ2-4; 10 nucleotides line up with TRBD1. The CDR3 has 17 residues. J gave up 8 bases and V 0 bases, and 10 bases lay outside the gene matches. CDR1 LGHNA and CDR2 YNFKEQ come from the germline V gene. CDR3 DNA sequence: TGTGCCAGCAGCCAAGATCTAGGACAGGGGGTTTGGGACATTCAGTACTTC. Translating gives CASSQDLGQGVWDIQYF.

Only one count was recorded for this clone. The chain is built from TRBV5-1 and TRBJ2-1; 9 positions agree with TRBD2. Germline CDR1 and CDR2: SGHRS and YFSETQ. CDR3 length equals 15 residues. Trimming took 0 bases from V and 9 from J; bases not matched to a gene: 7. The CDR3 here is CASSLAVVAGVEQFF. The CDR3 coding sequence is TGCGCCAGCAGCTTGGCGGTGGTAGCGGGAGTTGAGCAGTTCTTC.

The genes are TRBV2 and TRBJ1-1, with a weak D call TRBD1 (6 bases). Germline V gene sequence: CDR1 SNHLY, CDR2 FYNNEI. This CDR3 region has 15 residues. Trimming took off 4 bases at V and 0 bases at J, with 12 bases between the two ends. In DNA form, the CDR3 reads TGTGCCAGCAGTGCTAGGACAGTCATGAACACTGAAGCTTTCTTT. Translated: CASSARTVMNTEAFF. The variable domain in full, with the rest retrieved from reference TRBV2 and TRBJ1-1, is EPEVTQTPSHQVTQMGQEVILRCVPISNHLYFYWYRQILGQKVEFLVSFYNNEISEKSEIFDDQFSVERPDGSNFTLKIRSTKLEDSAMYFCASSARTVMNTEAFFGQGTRLTVV.

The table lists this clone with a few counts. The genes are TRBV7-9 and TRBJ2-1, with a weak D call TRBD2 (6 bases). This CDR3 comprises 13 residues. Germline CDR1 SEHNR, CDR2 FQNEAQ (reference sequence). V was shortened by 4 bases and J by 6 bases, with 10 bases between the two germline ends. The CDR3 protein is CASSSSSVNEQFF. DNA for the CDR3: TGTGCCAGCAGCTCTTCTAGCGTCAATGAGCAGTTCTTC.

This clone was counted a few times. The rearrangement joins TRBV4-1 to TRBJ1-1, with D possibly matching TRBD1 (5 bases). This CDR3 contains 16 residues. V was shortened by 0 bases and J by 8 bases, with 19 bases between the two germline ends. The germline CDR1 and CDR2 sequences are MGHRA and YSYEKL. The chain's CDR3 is CASSQDHGASGSEAFF. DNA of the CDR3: TGCGCCAGCAGCCAAGATCATGGGGCCTCGGGTAGCGAAGCTTTCTTT.

The CDR3 DNA sequence: TGCGCCAGCAGCCAACCCGGGACAGGCGCCTACAATGAGCAGTTCTTC. Protein: CASSQPGTGAYNEQFF. This chain links TRBV4-3 with TRBJ2-1, with 8 bases matching TRBD1. CDR3 size: 16 residues. The V gene end was trimmed by 2 bases and the J gene end by 2 bases; junction bases not matched to a gene: 5. Germline CDR1 is LGHNA and CDR2 is YSLEER.

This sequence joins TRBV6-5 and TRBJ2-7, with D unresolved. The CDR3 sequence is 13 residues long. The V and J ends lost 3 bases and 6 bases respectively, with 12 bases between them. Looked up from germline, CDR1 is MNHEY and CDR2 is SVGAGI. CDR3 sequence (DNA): TGTGCCAGCAGTTATAGCCATACGGGCGAGCAGTACTTC. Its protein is CASSYSHTGEQYF.

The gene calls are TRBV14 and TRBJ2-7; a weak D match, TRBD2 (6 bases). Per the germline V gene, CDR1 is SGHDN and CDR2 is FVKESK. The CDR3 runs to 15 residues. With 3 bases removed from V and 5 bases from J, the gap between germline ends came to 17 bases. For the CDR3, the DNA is TGTGCCAGCAGCCACCTCGCGGGACCCAGGAACGAGCAGTACTTC. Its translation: CASSHLAGPRNEQYF.

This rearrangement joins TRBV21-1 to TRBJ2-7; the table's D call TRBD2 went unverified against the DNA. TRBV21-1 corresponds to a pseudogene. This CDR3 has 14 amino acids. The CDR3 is CASRVASGPYEQYF. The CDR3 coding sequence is TGTGCCAGCAGAGTGGCTAGCGGACCCTACGAGCAGTACTTC.

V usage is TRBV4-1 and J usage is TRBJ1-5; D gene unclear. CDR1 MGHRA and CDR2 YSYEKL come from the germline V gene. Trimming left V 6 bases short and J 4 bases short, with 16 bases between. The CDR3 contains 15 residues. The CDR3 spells CASRKSGHLNQPQHF. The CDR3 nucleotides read TGCGCCAGCAGAAAGAGTGGGCACTTGAATCAGCCCCAGCATTTT.

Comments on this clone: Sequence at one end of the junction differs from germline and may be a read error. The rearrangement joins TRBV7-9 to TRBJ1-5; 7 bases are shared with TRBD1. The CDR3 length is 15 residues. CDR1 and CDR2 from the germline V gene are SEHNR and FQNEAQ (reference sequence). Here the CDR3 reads CSSSLTGARTEPQHF. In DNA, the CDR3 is TGTTCCAGCAGCTTAACAGGGGCGCGCACCGAACCCCAGCATTTT.

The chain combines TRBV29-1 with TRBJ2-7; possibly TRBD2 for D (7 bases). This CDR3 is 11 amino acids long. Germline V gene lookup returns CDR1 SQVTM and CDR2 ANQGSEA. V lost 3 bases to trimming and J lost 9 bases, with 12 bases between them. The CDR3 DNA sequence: TGCAGCGTTGACAGGGGCGGGGGGCAGTACTTC. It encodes CSVDRGGGQYF.

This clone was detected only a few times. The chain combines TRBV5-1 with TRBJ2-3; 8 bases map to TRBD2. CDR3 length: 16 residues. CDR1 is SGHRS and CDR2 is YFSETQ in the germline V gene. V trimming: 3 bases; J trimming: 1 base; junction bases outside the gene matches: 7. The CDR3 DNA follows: TGCGCCAGCAGCTCCCTCCCGGGACTAGGCACAGATACGCAGTATTTT. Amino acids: CASSSLPGLGTDTQYF.

This CDR3 is CASSGVGEGWRLETQYF. The CDR3 coding sequence is TGCGCCAGCAGTGGGGTCGGGGAGGGCTGGAGGTTGGAGACCCAGTACTTC. The V call is TRBV10-1, the J call TRBJ2-5, with 7 bases identical to TRBD2. With V trimmed by 4 bases and J by 5 bases, 16 bases remained unmatched. The CDR3 is 17 amino acids. Germline V lookup: CDR1 WNHNN, CDR2 SYGVQD (reference sequence).